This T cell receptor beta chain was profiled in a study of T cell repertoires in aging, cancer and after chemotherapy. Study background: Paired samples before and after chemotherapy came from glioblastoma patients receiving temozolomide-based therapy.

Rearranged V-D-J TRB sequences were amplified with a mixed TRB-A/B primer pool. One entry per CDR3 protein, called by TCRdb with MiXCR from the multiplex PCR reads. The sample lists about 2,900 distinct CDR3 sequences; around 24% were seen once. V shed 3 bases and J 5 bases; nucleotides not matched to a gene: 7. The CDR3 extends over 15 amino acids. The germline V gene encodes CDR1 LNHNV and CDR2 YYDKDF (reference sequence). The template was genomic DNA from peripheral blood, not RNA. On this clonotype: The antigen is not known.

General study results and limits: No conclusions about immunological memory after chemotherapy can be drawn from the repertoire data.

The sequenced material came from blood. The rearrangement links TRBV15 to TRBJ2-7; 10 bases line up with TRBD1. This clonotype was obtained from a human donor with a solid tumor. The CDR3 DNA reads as TGTGCCACCAGCAGGGGGACAGGGGCGGCCAACGAGCAGTACTTC. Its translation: CATSRGTGAANEQYF. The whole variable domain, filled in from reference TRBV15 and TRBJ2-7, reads DAMVIQNPRYQVTQFGKPVTLSCSQTLNHNVMYWYQQKSSQAPKLLFHYYDKDFNNEADTPDNFQSRRPNTSFCFLDIRSPGLGDTAMYLCATSRGTGAANEQYFGPGTRLTVT.